The source of this T cell receptor beta chain is a study of CD8+ T cells in alopecia areata. Extraction and reverse transcription of RNA yielded cDNA as the sequencing template. The repertoire was sequenced with immunoSEQ multiplex PCR; TCRdb's copy has only in-frame clones and lacks some. Found here are fewer than 250,000 clones, around three fifths of them singletons; the top ten hold around 4.3%. CDR3 length: 14 amino acids. V trimming: 6 bases; J trimming: 0 bases; junction bases outside the gene matches: 8. Germline V gene sequence: CDR1 SQVTM, CDR2 ANQGSEA. Treatment: oral pan-JAK inhibitor, 5-10 mg twice daily.

The source material was CD4+ T cells sorted from blood, sampled at week 4, from a patient treated with tofacitinib. The chain is built from TRBV29-1 and TRBJ2-7; 7 positions agree with TRBD1. This sequence originates from a human donor with alopecia areata. CDR3 protein: CSVEDRSSSYEQYF. The CDR3 DNA reads TGCAGCGTGGAGGACAGGAGCAGCTCCTACGAGCAGTACTTC.